This T cell receptor beta chain was documented in a study of blood T cell repertoires in COVID-19. Overall study: Samples taken during acute and convalescent COVID-19 were collected in the United States, Italy and Spain. In each case, the material was cDNA or gDNA derived from T cells, B-cell-depleted T cells, or PBMCs.

Losses at the gene ends were 0 bases for V and 0 bases for J; bases not matched to a gene: 7. CDR3 length: 17 residues. CDR1 and CDR2 (germline): SGDLS, YYNGEE. This clone turned up a few times. Original processing methods: Nucleated cell number was recorded as an estimate derived from reference gene primer amplification. Repertoires were generated with immunoSEQ multiplex PCR, while TCRdb's copy carries only in-frame clones and drops some. V and J calls plus clone size are reproduced from that table; the DNA served to infer D and trimming. Among 85,000 to 130,000 clones listed, roughly 90% were seen once.

The material sequenced was peripheral blood. The gene calls are TRBV9 and TRBJ1-1; TRBD1 agrees at 8 bases. The TCR sequence derives from a woman aged 55-75 years with acute or convalescent COVID-19. The DNA for the CDR3 is TGTGCCAGCAGCGTAGATACACAGGGGGGAATGAACACTGAAGCTTTCTTT. Its translation is CASSVDTQGGMNTEAFF.